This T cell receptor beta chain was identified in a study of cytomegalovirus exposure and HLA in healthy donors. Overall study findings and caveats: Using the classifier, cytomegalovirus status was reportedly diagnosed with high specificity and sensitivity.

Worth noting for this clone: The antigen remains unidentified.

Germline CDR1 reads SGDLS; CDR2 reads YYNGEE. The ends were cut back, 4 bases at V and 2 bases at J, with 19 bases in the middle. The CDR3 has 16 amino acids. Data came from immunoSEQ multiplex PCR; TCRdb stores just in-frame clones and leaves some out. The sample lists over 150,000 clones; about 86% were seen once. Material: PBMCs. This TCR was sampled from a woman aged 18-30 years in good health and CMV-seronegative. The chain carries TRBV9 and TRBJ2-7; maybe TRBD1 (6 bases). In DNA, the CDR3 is TGTGCCAGCAGCCTTGGACAGCTCGCCGTCCCCTACGAGCAGTACTTC. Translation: CASSLGQLAVPYEQYF.